This record looks at one T cell receptor beta chain sequence and its context. In this sample, this clonotype turned up a few times. It has no known antigen specificity. The sample holds no much larger clone one base away, and base qualities are not on file. The sample originates from a study of T-cell reconstitution after alpha-beta-depleted transplantation in children listed by TCRdb under 2016. Turning to the overall study: Using TCR repertoire profiling, the study quantitatively followed how T-cell immune reconstitution unfolded in children after TCRalphabeta/CD19-depleted allogeneic hematopoietic cell transplantation.

The sample's treatment or condition label, decoded: allogeneic hematopoietic cell transplantation with graft depleted of TCRalphabeta T cells and CD19 B cells. TCRalphabeta/CD19-depleted allogeneic hematopoietic cell grafts were given to the transplant recipients, all of whom were children. Inclusive of the bounding cysteine and phenylalanine, the CDR3 is 15 residues long. The sequence is cut down to CDR3 DNA, 45 bases in frame from base 1. V was cut back by 8 bases and J by 3 bases, leaving a gap of 20 bases between them. The germline V gene gives CDR1 as SNHLY and CDR2 as FYNNEI. Libraries were constructed by PCR. Sequencing instrument: Illumina HiSeq 2500. TCR library preparation used molecular barcoding, with unique molecular identifiers applied to normalize quantification of the TCRbeta repertoire. TCRdb itself trimmed the public reads at Q25 with fastp, ran MiXCR and retained productive beta chains. For every CDR3 protein sequence, its rows merge into one entry that carries the most common genes and DNA. The sample yields 200,000 or so distinct CDR3 sequences; roughly 6.3% were counted once. About 4.4% of the sample is held by the ten biggest clonotypes.

Beyond this particular receptor, the publication reports: Over subsequent months, a decline in hyperexpanded clone frequencies was noted, and after one year, T-cell counts and TCRbeta diversity were mostly ascribed to newly produced T cells. In some patients, the high TCRbeta diversity seen at day 60 was put down to recipient T cells and intrathymic progenitors that had survived conditioning. The apparently early recovery of alphabetaT-cell counts about two months after transplant reportedly depended on only several hundred rapidly expanded clones that came from non-depleted graft cells.

The chain uses TRBV2 and TRBJ2-7; the D gene is possibly TRBD1 or TRBD2, each agreeing over 5 bases. The clonotype was recovered from a girl in the first two years of life with combined immunodeficiency, due to receive a stem cell transplant. The sample here was PBMCs, taken before TCRalphabeta/CD19-depleted stem cell transplant. The DNA sequence follows: TGTGCCAGCCATCTCAACCTCCGGGACCACTACGAGCAGTACTTC. It translates to CASHLNLRDHYEQYF. The CDR3, completed at both ends by the reference TRBV2 and TRBJ2-7 genes, gives the full variable domain EPEVTQTPSHQVTQMGQEVILRCVPISNHLYFYWYRQILGQKVEFLVSFYNNEISEKSEIFDDQFSVERPDGSNFTLKIRSTKLEDSAMYFCASHLNLRDHYEQYFGPGTRLTVT.